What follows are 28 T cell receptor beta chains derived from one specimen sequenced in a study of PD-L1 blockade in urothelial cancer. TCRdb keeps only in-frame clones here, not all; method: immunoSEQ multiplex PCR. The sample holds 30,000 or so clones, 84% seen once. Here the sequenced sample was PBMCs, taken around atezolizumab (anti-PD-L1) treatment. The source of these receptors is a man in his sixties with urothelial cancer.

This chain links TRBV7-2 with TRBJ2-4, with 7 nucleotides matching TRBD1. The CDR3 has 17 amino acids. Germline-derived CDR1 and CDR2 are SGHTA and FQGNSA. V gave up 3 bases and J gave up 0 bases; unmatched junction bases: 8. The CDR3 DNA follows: TGTGCCAGCAGCTTTCCCGGGACAGAAATAGCCAAAAACATTCAGTACTTC. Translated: CASSFPGTEIAKNIQYF.

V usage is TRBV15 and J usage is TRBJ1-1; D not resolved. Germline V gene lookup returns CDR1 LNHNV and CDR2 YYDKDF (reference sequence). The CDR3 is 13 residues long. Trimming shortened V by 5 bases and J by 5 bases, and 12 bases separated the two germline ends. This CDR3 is CATSRRVETEAFF. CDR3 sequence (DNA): TGTGCCACCAGCCGGAGGGTGGAAACTGAAGCTTTCTTT.

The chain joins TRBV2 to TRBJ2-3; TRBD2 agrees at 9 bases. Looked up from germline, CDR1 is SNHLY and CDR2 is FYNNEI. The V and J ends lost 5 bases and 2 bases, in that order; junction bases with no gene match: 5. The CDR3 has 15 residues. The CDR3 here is CASSSLAGITDTQYF. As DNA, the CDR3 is TGTGCCAGCAGTTCACTAGCGGGTATCACAGATACGCAGTATTTT.

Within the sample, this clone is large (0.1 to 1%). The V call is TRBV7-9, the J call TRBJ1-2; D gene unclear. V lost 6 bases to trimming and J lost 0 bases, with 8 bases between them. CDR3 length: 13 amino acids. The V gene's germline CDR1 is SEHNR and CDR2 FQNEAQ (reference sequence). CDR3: CASRPGTNYGYTF. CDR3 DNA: TGTGCCAGCAGACCCGGGACTAACTATGGCTACACCTTC.

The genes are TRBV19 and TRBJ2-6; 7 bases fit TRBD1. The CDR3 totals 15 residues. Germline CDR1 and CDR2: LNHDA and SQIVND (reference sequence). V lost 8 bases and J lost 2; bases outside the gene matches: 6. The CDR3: CASEKGAAGANVLTF. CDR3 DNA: TGTGCCAGTGAGAAGGGGGCCGCTGGGGCCAACGTCCTGACTTTC.

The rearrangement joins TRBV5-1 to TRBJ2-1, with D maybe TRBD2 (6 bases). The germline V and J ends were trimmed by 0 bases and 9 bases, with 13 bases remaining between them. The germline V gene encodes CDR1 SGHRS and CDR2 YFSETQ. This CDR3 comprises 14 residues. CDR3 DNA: TGCGCCAGCAGCTTGGGGCGGGGAGAAGGTGAGCAGTTCTTC. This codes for CASSLGRGEGEQFF. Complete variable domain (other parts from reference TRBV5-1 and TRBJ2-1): KAGVTQTPRYLIKTRGQQVTLSCSPISGHRSVSWYQQTPGQGLQFLFEYFSETQRNKGNFPGRFSGRQFSNSRSEMNVSTLELGDSALYLCASSLGRGEGEQFFGPGTRLTVL.

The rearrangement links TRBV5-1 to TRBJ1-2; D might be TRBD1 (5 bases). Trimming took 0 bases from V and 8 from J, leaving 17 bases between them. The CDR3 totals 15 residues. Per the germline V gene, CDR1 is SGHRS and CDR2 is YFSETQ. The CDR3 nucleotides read TGCGCCAGCAGCTTGGAGGGCAGGGAAATGGGAGGCTACACCTTC. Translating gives CASSLEGREMGGYTF.

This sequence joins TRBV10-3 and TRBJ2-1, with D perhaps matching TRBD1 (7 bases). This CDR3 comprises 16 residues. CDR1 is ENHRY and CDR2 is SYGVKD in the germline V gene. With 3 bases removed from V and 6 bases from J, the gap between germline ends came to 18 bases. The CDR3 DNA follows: TGTGCCATCAGTGACCCCGGGACAGCGCGGGGCAATGAGCAGTTCTTC. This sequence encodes CAISDPGTARGNEQFF.

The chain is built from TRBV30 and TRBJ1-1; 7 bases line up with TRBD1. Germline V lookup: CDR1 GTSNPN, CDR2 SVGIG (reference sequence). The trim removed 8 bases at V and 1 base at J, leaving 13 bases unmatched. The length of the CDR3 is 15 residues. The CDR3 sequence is CAHTTRPGGNTEAFF. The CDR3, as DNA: TGTGCCCACACAACCCGTCCAGGGGGGAACACTGAAGCTTTCTTT.

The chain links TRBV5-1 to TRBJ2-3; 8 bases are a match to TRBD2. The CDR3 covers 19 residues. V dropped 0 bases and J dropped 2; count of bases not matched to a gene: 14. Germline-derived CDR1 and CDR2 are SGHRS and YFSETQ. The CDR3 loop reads CASSLALAGGPSPTDTQYF. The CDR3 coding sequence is TGCGCCAGCAGCTTGGCCCTGGCGGGGGGCCCCTCCCCCACAGATACGCAGTATTTT.

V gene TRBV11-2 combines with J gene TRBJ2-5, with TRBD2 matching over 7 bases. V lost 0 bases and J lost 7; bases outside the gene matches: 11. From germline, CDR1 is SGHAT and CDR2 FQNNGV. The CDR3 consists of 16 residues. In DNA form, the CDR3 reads TGTGCCAGCAGCTTAGAGACACTAGGCCAGCGGGGGACCCAGTACTTC. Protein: CASSLETLGQRGTQYF.

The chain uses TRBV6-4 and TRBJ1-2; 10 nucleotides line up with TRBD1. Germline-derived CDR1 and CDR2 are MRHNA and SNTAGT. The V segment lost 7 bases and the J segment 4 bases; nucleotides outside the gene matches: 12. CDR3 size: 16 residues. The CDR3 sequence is CASTSEAGQGTYGYTF. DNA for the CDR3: TGTGCCAGCACCAGTGAAGCGGGACAGGGGACCTATGGCTACACCTTC.

The CDR3: CASSRTVGSPLHF. The CDR3 nucleotides read TGTGCCAGCAGTAGGACAGTAGGTTCACCCCTCCACTTT. The rearrangement links TRBV6-5 to TRBJ1-6, with a possible D match to TRBD1 (6 bases). In germline, CDR1 is MNHEY, CDR2 SVGAGI. The CDR3 covers 13 residues. Trimming removed 5 bases at V and 9 bases at J, with 11 bases between.

CDR3: CASSLQGMGTEAFF. In DNA form, the CDR3 reads TGTGCCAGCAGCTTACAGGGGATGGGCACTGAAGCTTTCTTT. J is TRBJ1-1 and V is TRBV9; 7 bases line up with TRBD1. Trimming removed 4 bases from V and 4 bases from J; junction bases left unmatched: 7. CDR1 and CDR2 from the germline V gene are SGDLS and YYNGEE. The CDR3 spans 14 residues.

CDR3 DNA sequence: TGTGCCAGCAGCTTAGCGACTAGCGAGAAATACGAGCAGTACTTC. Its protein product is CASSLATSEKYEQYF. The chain uses TRBV7-8 and TRBJ2-7, with 8 nucleotides matching TRBD2. The CDR3 contains 15 residues. With 0 bases clipped from V and 4 bases from J, the junction kept 5 bases outside the gene matches. The germline V gene encodes CDR1 SGHVS and CDR2 FQNEAQ. Full variable domain (missing parts from reference TRBV7-8 and TRBJ2-7): GAGVSQSPRYKVAKRGQDVALRCDPISGHVSLFWYQQALGQGPEFLTYFQNEAQLDKSGLPSDRFFAERPEGSVSTLKIQRTQQEDSAVYLCASSLATSEKYEQYFGPGTRLTVT.

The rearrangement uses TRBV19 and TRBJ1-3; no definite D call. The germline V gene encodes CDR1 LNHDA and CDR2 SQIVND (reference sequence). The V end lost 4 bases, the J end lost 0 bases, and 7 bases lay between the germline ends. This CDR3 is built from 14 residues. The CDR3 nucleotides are TGTGCCAGTAGTAGCTCGGGCTCTGGAAACACCATATATTTT. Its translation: CASSSSGSGNTIYF.

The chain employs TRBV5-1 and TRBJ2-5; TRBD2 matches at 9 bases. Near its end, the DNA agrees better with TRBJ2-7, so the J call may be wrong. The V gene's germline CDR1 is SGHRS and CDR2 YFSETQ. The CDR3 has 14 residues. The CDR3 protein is CASGPGLANTEQYF. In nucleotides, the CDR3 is TGCGCCAGCGGACCGGGACTAGCAAATACCGAGCAGTACTTC.

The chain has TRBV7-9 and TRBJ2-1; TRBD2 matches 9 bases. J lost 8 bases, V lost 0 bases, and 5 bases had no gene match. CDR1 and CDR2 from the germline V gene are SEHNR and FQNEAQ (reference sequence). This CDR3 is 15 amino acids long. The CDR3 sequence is CASSLAAGGPHEQFF. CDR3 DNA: TGTGCCAGCAGCTTAGCGGCGGGGGGGCCCCATGAGCAGTTCTTC.

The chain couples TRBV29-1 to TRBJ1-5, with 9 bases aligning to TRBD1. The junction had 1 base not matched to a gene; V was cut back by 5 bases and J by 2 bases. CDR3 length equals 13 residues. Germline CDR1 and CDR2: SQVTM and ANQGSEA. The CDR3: CSVRTGGNQPQHF. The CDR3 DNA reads TGCAGCGTTAGGACAGGGGGCAATCAGCCCCAGCATTTT.

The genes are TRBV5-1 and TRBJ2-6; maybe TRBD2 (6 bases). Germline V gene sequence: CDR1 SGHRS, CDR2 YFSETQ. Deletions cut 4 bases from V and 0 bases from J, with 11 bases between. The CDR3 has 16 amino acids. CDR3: CASSTEGSSGANVLTF. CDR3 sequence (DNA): TGCGCCAGCAGCACGGAGGGAAGCTCTGGGGCCAACGTCCTGACTTTC.

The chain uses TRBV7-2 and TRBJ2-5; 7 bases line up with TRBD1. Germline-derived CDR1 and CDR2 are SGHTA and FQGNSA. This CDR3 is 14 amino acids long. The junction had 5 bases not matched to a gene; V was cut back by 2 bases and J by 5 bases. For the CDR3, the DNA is TGTGCCAGCAGCTTACAGACAGGGAGCGAGACCCAGTACTTC. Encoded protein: CASSLQTGSETQYF.

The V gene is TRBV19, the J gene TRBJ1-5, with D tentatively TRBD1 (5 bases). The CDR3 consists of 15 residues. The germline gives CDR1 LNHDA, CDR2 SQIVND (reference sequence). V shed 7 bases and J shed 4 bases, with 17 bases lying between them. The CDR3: CASTQNSGSNQPQHF. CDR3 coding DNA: TGTGCCAGTACCCAAAACTCAGGGTCAAATCAGCCCCAGCATTTT.

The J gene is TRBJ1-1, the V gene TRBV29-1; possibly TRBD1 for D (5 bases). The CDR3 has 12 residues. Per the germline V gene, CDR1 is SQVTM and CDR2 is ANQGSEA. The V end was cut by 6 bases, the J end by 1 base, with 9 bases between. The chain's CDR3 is CSVTTGNTEAFF. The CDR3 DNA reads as TGCAGCGTCACTACAGGGAACACTGAAGCTTTCTTT.

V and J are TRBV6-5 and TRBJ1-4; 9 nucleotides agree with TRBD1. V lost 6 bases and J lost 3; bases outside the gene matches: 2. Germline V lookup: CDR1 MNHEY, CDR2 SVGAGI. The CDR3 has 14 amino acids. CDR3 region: CASRGQGPNEKLFF. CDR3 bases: TGTGCCAGCAGGGGACAGGGACCTAATGAAAAACTGTTTTTT.

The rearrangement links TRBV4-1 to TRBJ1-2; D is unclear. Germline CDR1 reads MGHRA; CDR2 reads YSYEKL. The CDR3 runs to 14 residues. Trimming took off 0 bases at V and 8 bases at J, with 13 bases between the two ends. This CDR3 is CASSQDYPERGYTF. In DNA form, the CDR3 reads TGCGCCAGCAGCCAAGATTACCCGGAGCGGGGCTACACCTTC.

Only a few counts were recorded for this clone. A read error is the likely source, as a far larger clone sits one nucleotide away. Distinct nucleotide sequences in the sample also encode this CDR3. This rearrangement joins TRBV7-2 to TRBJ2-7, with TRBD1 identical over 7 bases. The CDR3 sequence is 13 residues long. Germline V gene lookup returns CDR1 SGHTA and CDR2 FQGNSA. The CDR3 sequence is CASSQRTGREQYF. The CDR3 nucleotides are TGCGCCAGCAGCCAACGGACAGGTCGCGAGCAGTACTTC.

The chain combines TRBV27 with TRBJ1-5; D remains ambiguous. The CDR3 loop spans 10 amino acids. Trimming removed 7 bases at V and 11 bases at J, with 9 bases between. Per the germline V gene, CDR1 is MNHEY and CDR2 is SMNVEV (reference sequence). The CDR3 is CASTLEAQHF. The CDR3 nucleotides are TGTGCCAGCACCTTAGAGGCCCAGCATTTT.

The CDR3 sequence is CASSFHRGEQFF. The CDR3 DNA is TGTGCCAGCAGCTTTCACAGGGGTGAGCAGTTCTTC. The chain recombines TRBV11-2 with TRBJ2-1; 7 bases align to TRBD1. Germline V gene sequence: CDR1 SGHAT, CDR2 FQNNGV. The CDR3 spans 12 residues. The junction had 2 bases not matched to a gene; V was cut back by 3 bases and J by 9 bases. Full variable domain (remainder filled in from reference TRBV11-2 and TRBJ2-1): EAGVAQSPRYKIIEKRQSVAFWCNPISGHATLYWYQQILGQGPKLLIQFQNNGVVDDSQLPKDRFSAERLKGVDSTLKIQPAKLEDSAVYLCASSFHRGEQFFGPGTRLTVL.